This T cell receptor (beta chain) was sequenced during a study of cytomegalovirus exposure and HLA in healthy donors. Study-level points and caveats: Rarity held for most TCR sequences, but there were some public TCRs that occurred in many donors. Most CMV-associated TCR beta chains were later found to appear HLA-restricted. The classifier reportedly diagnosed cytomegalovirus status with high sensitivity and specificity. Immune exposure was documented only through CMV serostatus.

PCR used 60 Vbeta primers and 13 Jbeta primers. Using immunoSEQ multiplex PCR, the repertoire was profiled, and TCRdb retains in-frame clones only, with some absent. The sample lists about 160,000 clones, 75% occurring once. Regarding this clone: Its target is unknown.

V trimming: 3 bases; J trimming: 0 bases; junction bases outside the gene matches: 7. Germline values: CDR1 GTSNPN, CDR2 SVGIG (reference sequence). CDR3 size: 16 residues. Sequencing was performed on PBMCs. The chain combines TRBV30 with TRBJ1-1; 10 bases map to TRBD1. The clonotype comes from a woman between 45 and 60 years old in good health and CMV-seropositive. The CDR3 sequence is CAWSDGTGVMNTEAFF. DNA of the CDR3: TGTGCCTGGAGCGACGGGACAGGGGTCATGAACACTGAAGCTTTCTTT.